This is a list of T cell receptor beta chains from one sample in a study of HIV-infected patients and healthy controls. TCRdb recomputed calls from the 5' RACE reads with MiXCR, one row per CDR3 protein. The data contain more than 15,000 distinct CDR3 sequences, approximately 10% of them singletons. The sequenced material came from blood. All receptors come from an adult in good health. Each CDR3 is given with its conserved first and last residue. A D gene is named only where the DNA matches it firmly. Some rows mark clone size as missing; the rest say once, few, many or name a class of expanded clone.

>TRBJ2-2|NA|TRBD2|TRBV2
TGTGCCAGCAGTGAAGAAAGACTAGCGGGAGGGCGAGGGGAGCTGTTTTTT
CASSEERLAGGRGELFF
>TRBJ2-1|many|TRBD2|TRBV7-1
TGTGCCAGCAGCTCGAGCGGGAGGGGCCCCTACAATGAGCAGTTCTTC
CASSSSGRGPYNEQFF
>TRBJ2-4|many|NA|TRBV12-3/TRBV12-4
TGTGCCAGCAGTTGGAGAAACATTCAGTACTTC
CASSWRNIQYF
>TRBJ2-6|many|NA|TRBV7-9
TGTGCCAGCAGCTTAGGTCTCTCTGGGGCCAACGTCCTGACTTTC
CASSLGLSGANVLTF
>TRBJ2-2|many|NA|TRBV7-9
TGTGCCAGCAGCTTTACTGGGCCCACCGGGGAGCTGTTTTTT
CASSFTGPTGELFF
>TRBJ2-3|NA|TRBD2|TRBV7-2
TGTGCCAGCAGCCTTAGGGGTGGACTAGCTAGCACAGATACGCAGTATTTT
CASSLRGGLASTDTQYF
>TRBJ2-1|medium-sized|TRBD1|TRBV5-5
TGTGCCAGCAGCTTCGAAGGGGGCGCGAGCCGGGAGCAGTTCTTC
CASSFEGGASREQFF
>TRBJ2-5|NA|NA|TRBV7-2
TGTGCCAGCAGCCCCGGTGGGGCACTCCAAGAGACCCAGTACTTC
CASSPGGALQETQYF
>TRBJ2-3|NA|NA|TRBV20-1
TGCAGTGCTAGCCACCCCAGCGGCCTCACAGATACGCAGTATTTT
CSASHPSGLTDTQYF
>TRBJ2-7|many|NA|TRBV6-2/TRBV6-3
TGTGCCAGCAGTTACGTAGGAGGAGAGCAGTACTTC
CASSYVGGEQYF
>TRBJ2-3|many|NA|TRBV7-9
TGTGCCAGCACAGCGAGACAGCCAGATACGCAGTATTTT
CASTARQPDTQYF
>TRBJ2-7|medium-sized|NA|TRBV6-2/TRBV6-3
TGTGCCAGCAGTTTTAGCGGCTACGAGCAGTACTTC
CASSFSGYEQYF
>TRBJ2-1|many|TRBD2|TRBV30
TGTGCCGGGGCCGGGACTAGCGGGAGGAATGAGCAGTTCTTC
CAGAGTSGRNEQFF
>TRBJ2-1|few|TRBD2|TRBV28
TGTGCCAGCAGGAGCGGGAGCTCCTACAATGAGCAGTTCTTC
CASRSGSSYNEQFF
>TRBJ2-1|medium-sized|NA|TRBV2
TGTGCCAGCATGTTCGGGCTCCCCTACAATGAGCAGTTCTTC
CASMFGLPYNEQFF
>TRBJ1-1|NA|NA|TRBV5-1
TGCGCCAGCAGCCCACAGGGATCCATGAACACTGAAGCTTTCTTT
CASSPQGSMNTEAFF
>TRBJ2-1|many|TRBD2|TRBV7-9
TGTGCCAGCAGCCAGACTAGCGGGAGGGCCAATGAGCAGTTCTTC
CASSQTSGRANEQFF
>TRBJ1-1|medium-sized|NA|TRBV7-8
TGTGCCAGCAGTATGGGGTGGGCGGCTGAAGCTTTCTTT
CASSMGWAAEAFF